This T cell receptor (beta chain) was observed in a study of lung T cells in sarcoidosis with Löfgren's syndrome. Study-level background: In sarcoidosis, CD4+ T cells accumulate in bronchoalveolar lavage fluid.

TCRdb passed the reads through MiXCR, listing each CDR3 protein once. The table lists tens of thousands of distinct CDR3 sequences, approximately 21% of them singletons, with 2.3% in the top ten. The sample taken for sequencing was CD4+ T cells from PBMCs. The source of this sequence is a human donor with sarcoidosis (Löfgren's syndrome or another form), or a control subject (not recorded which).

The DNA of the CDR3 is TGTGCCAGCCGGCGGTCCGGGGAGCTGTTTTTT. Encoded protein: CASRRSGELFF. This rearrangement joins TRBV7-9 to TRBJ2-2; D remains ambiguous. The germline V gene encodes CDR1 SEHNR and CDR2 FQNEAQ (reference sequence). CDR3 length equals 11 residues. Trimming shortened V by 8 bases and J by 6 bases, and 7 bases separated the two germline ends.